This T cell receptor beta chain emerged from a study of identical twins. Many counts were recorded for this clonotype. The antigen remains undetermined. The study's findings and limits: Cord blood beta clonotypes that were abundant carried fewer insertions, and memory repertoires showed no such trend. With beta out-of-frame sequences, excess sharing by twins was weaker. Out-of-frame alpha sequences common to twins exhibited a surplus of low generation probability. Conclusions leaned on cross-sectional statistical analysis and did not track the same donors over time.

In germline, CDR1 is LNHNV, CDR2 YYDKDF (reference sequence). The V end was cut by 3 bases, the J end by 7 bases, with 22 bases between. The CDR3 sequence is 17 residues long. One entry per CDR3 protein results from TCRdb running MiXCR on the 5' RACE reads. The sample shows around 570,000 distinct CDR3 sequences, roughly 9.9% of them seen only once. Separately, the same data were catalogued under a study of yellow fever vaccine responses in identical twins.

The V and J genes are TRBV15 and TRBJ2-1, with D possibly TRBD2 on 6 matching bases. Sequencing input: PBMCs. This clonotype was obtained from a woman between 18 and 29 years old in good health. The CDR3 region is CATSRGSGAGGDNEQFF. The CDR3 nucleotides are TGTGCCACCAGCAGGGGTTCGGGAGCCGGGGGTGATAATGAGCAGTTCTTC.